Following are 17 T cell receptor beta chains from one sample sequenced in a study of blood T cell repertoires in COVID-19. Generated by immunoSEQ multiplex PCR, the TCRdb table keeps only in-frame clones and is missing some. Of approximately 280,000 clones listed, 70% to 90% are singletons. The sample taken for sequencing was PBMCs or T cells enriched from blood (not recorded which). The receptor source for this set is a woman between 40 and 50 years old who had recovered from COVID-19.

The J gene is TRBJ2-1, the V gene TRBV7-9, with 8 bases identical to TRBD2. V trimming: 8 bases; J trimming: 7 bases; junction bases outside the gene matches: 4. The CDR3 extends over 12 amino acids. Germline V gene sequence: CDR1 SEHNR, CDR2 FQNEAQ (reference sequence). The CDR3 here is CASETGGNEQFF. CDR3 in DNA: TGTGCCAGCGAAACGGGAGGGAATGAGCAGTTCTTC.

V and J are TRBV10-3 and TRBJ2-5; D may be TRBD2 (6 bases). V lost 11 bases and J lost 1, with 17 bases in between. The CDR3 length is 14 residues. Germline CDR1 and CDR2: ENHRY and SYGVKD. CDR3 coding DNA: TGTGCCGTGGGAGGTAGCGGAATCCAAGAGACCCAGTACTTC. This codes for CAVGGSGIQETQYF.

CDR3 protein: CASRPSSVGTDTQYF. The CDR3 DNA is TGTGCCAGCAGACCAAGTAGCGTCGGAACAGATACGCAGTATTTT. The rearrangement joins TRBV28 to TRBJ2-3; D perhaps matches TRBD2 (5 bases). Per germline, CDR1 MDHEN and CDR2 SYDVKM. The CDR3 is 15 amino acids. V was clipped by 6 bases and J by 3 bases, with 16 bases between them. Filled out from reference TRBV28 and TRBJ2-3, the complete variable domain reads DVKVTQSSRYLVKRTGEKVFLECVQDMDHENMFWYRQDPGLGLRLIYFSYDVKMKEKGDIPEGYSVSREKKERFSLILESASTNQTSMYLCASRPSSVGTDTQYFGPGTRLTVL.

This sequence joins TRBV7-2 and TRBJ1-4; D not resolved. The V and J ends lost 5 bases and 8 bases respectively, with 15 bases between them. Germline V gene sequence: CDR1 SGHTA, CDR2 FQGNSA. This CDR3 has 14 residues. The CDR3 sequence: CASSLGNLREKLFF. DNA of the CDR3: TGTGCCAGCAGCCTCGGCAATTTGCGGGAAAAACTGTTTTTT.

CDR3 residues: CSASTENYGYTF. The CDR3 DNA follows: TGCAGTGCTAGTACCGAGAACTATGGCTACACCTTC. This chain links TRBV20-1 with TRBJ1-2; D call uncertain. This CDR3 is 12 amino acids long. V was cut by 3 bases and J by 2 bases, with 7 bases left in between. Germline CDR1 DFQATT, CDR2 SNEGSKA (reference sequence).

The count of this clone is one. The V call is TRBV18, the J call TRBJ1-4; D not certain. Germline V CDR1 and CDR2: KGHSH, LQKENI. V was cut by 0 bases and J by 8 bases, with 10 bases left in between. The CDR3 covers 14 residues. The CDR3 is CASSPPGMREKLFF. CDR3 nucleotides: TGTGCCAGCTCACCACCCGGGATGAGGGAAAAACTGTTTTTT.

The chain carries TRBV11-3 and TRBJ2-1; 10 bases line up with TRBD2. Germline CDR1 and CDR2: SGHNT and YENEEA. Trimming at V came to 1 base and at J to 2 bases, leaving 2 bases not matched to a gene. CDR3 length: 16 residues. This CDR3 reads CASSLGGLAAYNEQFF. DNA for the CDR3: TGTGCCAGCAGCTTAGGCGGACTAGCGGCCTACAATGAGCAGTTCTTC. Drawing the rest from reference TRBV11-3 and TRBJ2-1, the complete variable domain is EAGVVQSPRYKIIEKKQPVAFWCNPISGHNTLYWYLQNLGQGPELLIRYENEEAVDDSQLPKDRFSAERLKGVDSTLKIQPAELGDSAVYLCASSLGGLAAYNEQFFGPGTRLTVL.

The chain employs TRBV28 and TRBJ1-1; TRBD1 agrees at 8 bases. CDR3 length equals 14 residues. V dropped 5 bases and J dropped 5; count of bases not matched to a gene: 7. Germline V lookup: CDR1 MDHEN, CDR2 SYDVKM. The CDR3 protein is CASSIRQGSTEAFF. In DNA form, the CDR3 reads TGTGCCAGCAGTATTAGACAGGGGAGTACTGAAGCTTTCTTT.

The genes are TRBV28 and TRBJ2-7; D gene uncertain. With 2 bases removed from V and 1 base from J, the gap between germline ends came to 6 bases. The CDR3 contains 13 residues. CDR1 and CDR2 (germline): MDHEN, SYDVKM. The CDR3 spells CASSLVSSYEQYF. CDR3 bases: TGTGCCAGCAGTTTAGTGTCTTCCTACGAGCAGTACTTC.

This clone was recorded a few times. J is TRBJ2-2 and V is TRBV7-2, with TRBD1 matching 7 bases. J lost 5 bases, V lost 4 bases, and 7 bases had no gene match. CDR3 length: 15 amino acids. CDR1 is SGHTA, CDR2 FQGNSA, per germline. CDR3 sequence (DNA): TGTGCCAGCAGCTACCCGGACAGGCCAACCGGGGAGCTGTTTTTT. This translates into CASSYPDRPTGELFF.

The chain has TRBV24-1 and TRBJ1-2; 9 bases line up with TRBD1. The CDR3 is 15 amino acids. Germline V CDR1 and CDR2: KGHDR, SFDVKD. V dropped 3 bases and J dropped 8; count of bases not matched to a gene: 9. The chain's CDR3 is CATSDPRDRERGYTF. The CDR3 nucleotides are TGTGCCACCAGTGATCCCCGGGACAGGGAGAGGGGCTACACCTTC.

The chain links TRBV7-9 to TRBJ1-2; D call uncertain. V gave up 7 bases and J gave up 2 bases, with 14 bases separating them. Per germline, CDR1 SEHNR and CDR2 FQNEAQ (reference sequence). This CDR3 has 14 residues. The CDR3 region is CASTQRGMNYGYTF. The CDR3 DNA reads TGTGCCAGCACCCAACGGGGAATGAACTATGGCTACACCTTC. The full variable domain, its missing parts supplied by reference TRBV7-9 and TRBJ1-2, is DTGVSQNPRHKITKRGQNVTFRCDPISEHNRLYWYRQTLGQGPEFLTYFQNEAQLEKSRLLSDRFSAERPKGSFSTLEIQRTEQGDSAMYLCASTQRGMNYGYTFGSGTRLTVV.

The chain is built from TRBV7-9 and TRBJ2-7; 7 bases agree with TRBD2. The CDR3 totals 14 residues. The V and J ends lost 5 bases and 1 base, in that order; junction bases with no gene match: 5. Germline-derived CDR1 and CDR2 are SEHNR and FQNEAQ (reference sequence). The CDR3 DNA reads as TGTGCCAGCAGCCGCATCGGGGGGTCCTACGAGCAGTACTTC. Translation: CASSRIGGSYEQYF. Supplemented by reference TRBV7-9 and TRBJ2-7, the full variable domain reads DTGVSQNPRHKITKRGQNVTFRCDPISEHNRLYWYRQTLGQGPEFLTYFQNEAQLEKSRLLSDRFSAERPKGSFSTLEIQRTEQGDSAMYLCASSRIGGSYEQYFGPGTRLTVT.

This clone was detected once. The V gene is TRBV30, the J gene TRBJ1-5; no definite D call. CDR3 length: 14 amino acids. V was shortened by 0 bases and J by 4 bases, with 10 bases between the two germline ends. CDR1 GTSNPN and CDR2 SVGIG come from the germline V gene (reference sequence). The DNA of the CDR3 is TGTGCCTGGAGTGTGGCAGGCCCTAATCAGCCCCAGCATTTT. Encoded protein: CAWSVAGPNQPQHF.

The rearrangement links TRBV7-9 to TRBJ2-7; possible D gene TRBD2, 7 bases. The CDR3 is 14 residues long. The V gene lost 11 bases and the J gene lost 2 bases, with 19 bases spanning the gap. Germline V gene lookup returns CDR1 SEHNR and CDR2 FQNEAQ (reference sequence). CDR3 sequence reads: CAVDGGALPYEQYF. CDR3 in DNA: TGTGCCGTGGATGGGGGGGCCCTCCCCTACGAGCAGTACTTC.

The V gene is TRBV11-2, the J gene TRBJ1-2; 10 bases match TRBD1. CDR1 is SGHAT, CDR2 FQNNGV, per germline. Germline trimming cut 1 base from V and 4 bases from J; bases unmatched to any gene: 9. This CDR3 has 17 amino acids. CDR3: CASSLGPGTGAGYGYTF. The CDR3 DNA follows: TGTGCCAGCAGCTTAGGACCCGGGACAGGGGCTGGCTATGGCTACACCTTC.

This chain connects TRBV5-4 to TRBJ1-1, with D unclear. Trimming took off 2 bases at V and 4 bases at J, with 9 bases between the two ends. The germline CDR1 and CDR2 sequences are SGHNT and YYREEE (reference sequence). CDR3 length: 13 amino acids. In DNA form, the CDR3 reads TGTGCCAGCAGCTTCGTGGGGAGCACTGAAGCTTTCTTT. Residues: CASSFVGSTEAFF.